Following are 27 T cell receptor beta chains from one sample sequenced in a study of shared clonotypes between healthy human individuals. TCRdb's copy holds only in-frame clones and misses some; the assay was immunoSEQ multiplex PCR. The repertoire has around 480,000 clones, over 75% of them found once; the top ten carry about 12%. The sequencing sample was made of PBMCs. Receptors were obtained from a woman between 40 and 50 years old in good health. Some clones in this sample may be carry-over from other donors' samples.

The gene calls are TRBV28 and TRBJ2-3; possible D gene TRBD2, 5 bases. The CDR3 totals 12 residues. V was trimmed by 6 bases and J by 6 bases, leaving 10 bases between them. Looked up from germline, CDR1 is MDHEN and CDR2 is SYDVKM. The CDR3 nucleotides are TGTGCCAGCAGAGAGGCGGGCGATACGCAGTATTTT. This sequence encodes CASREAGDTQYF.

V gene TRBV30 combines with J gene TRBJ1-2; D gene ambiguous. The CDR3 sequence is 13 residues long. Germline V gives CDR1 GTSNPN, CDR2 SVGIG (reference sequence). The germline V and J ends were trimmed by 2 bases and 5 bases, with 12 bases remaining between them. In nucleotides, the CDR3 is TGTGCCTGGAGTCTCCTTGTCGGGTATGGCTACACCTTC. It encodes CAWSLLVGYGYTF.

Details on this clone: A much larger clone is a single base away; this may be a read error. The V and J genes are TRBV2 and TRBJ1-2; TRBD1 is a possible D gene (6 bases). This CDR3 has 13 residues. Trimming shortened V by 2 bases and J by 8 bases, and 12 bases separated the two germline ends. Germline CDR1 is SNHLY and CDR2 is FYNNEI. The DNA for the CDR3 is TGTGCCAGCAGTGAACTGGGGGCGCGCGGCTACACCTTC. Amino acids: CASSELGARGYTF.

The chain joins TRBV28 to TRBJ1-5, with 8 positions matching TRBD1. The germline V gene has CDR1 MDHEN and CDR2 SYDVKM. This CDR3 contains 16 residues. V shed 4 bases, J shed 5 bases, and the junction held 10 bases outside the gene matches. The CDR3 DNA sequence: TGTGCCAGCAGTTCAACTACAGGGGGGGTCGATCAGCCCCAGCATTTT. This codes for CASSSTTGGVDQPQHF.

This clone was observed once. The rearrangement uses TRBV7-2 and TRBJ2-3; 9 nucleotides align to TRBD2. With 6 bases clipped from V and 1 base from J, the junction kept 14 bases outside the gene matches. The CDR3 is 18 amino acids. Germline CDR1 SGHTA, CDR2 FQGNSA. CDR3 loop: CASSLRGWREGRTDTQYF. The CDR3, as DNA: TGTGCCAGCAGTCTCCGAGGTTGGCGGGAGGGTCGCACAGATACGCAGTATTTT.

The V call is TRBV7-2, the J call TRBJ1-2, with D possibly matching TRBD1 (5 bases). Germline lookup yields CDR1 SGHTA and CDR2 FQGNSA. CDR3 size: 13 residues. The ends were cut back, 5 bases at V and 8 bases at J, with 15 bases in the middle. CDR3 loop: CASSPRQIDGYTF. The DNA for the CDR3 is TGTGCCAGCAGCCCCCGACAGATAGACGGCTACACCTTC.

This rearrangement joins TRBV19 to TRBJ2-3; D is unresolved. CDR3 length: 16 residues. Germline CDR1 and CDR2: LNHDA and SQIVND (reference sequence). Trimming removed 1 base at V and 3 bases at J, with 14 bases between. CDR3 sequence reads: CASSIAAAGYTDTQYF. The CDR3 bases are TGTGCCAGTAGTATAGCCGCGGCAGGCTATACAGATACGCAGTATTTT.

The gene calls are TRBV2 and TRBJ2-7, with 7 bases fitting TRBD2. The V and J ends lost 8 bases and 7 bases, in that order; junction bases with no gene match: 14. Germline loops: CDR1 SNHLY, CDR2 FYNNEI. This CDR3 has 14 residues. CDR3 in amino acids: CASAVWDYSLEQYF. The CDR3 DNA reads as TGTGCCAGCGCGGTCTGGGACTACAGCTTAGAGCAGTACTTC.

The rearrangement joins TRBV27 to TRBJ2-1, with 8 nucleotides matching TRBD1. V lost 6 bases to trimming and J lost 0 bases; unmatched junction nucleotides: 4. Germline values: CDR1 MNHEY, CDR2 SMNVEV (reference sequence). CDR3 size: 15 residues. This chain's CDR3 is CASRGDRSSYNEQFF. CDR3 nucleotide sequence: TGTGCCAGCAGGGGGGACAGGAGCTCCTACAATGAGCAGTTCTTC.

Only a few counts were recorded for this clone. The rearrangement uses TRBV19 and TRBJ2-7; 7 bases align to TRBD1. The V gene end was trimmed by 3 bases and the J gene end by 4 bases; junction bases not matched to a gene: 3. The CDR3 extends over 13 amino acids. Germline V gives CDR1 LNHDA, CDR2 SQIVND (reference sequence). The CDR3 DNA reads as TGTGCCAGTAGTATCGGGGACAGTTACGAGCAGTACTTC. It yields the protein CASSIGDSYEQYF.

This clone was seen a handful of times. This chain uses TRBV10-3 with TRBJ2-7, with 7 bases fitting TRBD2. This CDR3 region has 14 residues. Germline V gives CDR1 ENHRY, CDR2 SYGVKD. V lost 4 bases to trimming and J lost 6 bases; unmatched junction nucleotides: 9. CDR3 DNA: TGTGCCATCAGTGGGGGGGGTACCCCGCGCGAGCAGTACTTC. This gives the protein CAISGGGTPREQYF.

The chain employs TRBV7-8 and TRBJ1-5; D gene uncertain. This CDR3 has 13 residues. CDR1 SGHVS and CDR2 FQNEAQ come from the germline V gene. V lost 8 bases, J lost 5 bases, and 13 bases lay in between. In DNA form, the CDR3 reads TGTGCCAGCGCCCAAGGCAGAGATCAGCCCCAGCATTTT. This translates into CASAQGRDQPQHF.

The chain couples TRBV4-2 to TRBJ2-2, with D uncertain. The CDR3 extends over 13 amino acids. CDR1 and CDR2 from the germline V gene are LGHNA and YNFKEQ. Trimming took off 4 bases at V and 4 bases at J, with 7 bases between the two ends. CDR3 in DNA: TGTGCCAGCAGCCCGGACCCCACCGGGGAGCTGTTTTTT. It is translated as CASSPDPTGELFF.

The rearrangement uses TRBV5-1 and TRBJ2-1, with 11 bases identical to TRBD2. Germline values: CDR1 SGHRS, CDR2 YFSETQ. There are 14 residues in the CDR3. J was trimmed by 6 bases and V by 4 bases; bases with no gene match: 3. CDR3 coding DNA: TGCGCCAGCAGCGTAACTAGCGGGAGCAATGAGCAGTTCTTC. Translating gives CASSVTSGSNEQFF.

This clone appeared a few times. J is TRBJ2-1 and V is TRBV2; D uncertain. Germline-derived CDR1 and CDR2 are SNHLY and FYNNEI. The CDR3 sequence is 14 residues long. V was cut by 0 bases and J by 8 bases, with 11 bases left in between. CDR3 DNA: TGTGCCAGCAGTGAAGCTAGAGCCCGTGATGAGCAGTTCTTC. Amino acids: CASSEARARDEQFF.

This clone has only one observation. Because the CDR3's place on the DNA is in doubt, the DNA is left out and the CDR3 is given as listed by TCRdb. The chain employs TRBV12-1 and TRBJ1-5. TRBV12-1 is deemed a pseudogene. The CDR3 contains 15 residues when both ends are counted. CDR3: CASSFGSGNNQPQHF.

The chain couples TRBV16 to TRBJ1-2; D is ambiguous. The V gene lost 0 bases and the J gene lost 8 bases, with 16 bases spanning the gap. CDR1 and CDR2 (germline): KGHSY, FQNENV. The CDR3 extends over 15 amino acids. The CDR3: CASSQSRTANDGYTF. The CDR3 DNA sequence: TGTGCCAGCAGCCAATCACGGACGGCGAATGACGGCTACACCTTC. Full variable domain (remainder filled in from reference TRBV16 and TRBJ1-2): GEEVAQTPKHLVRGEGQKAKLYCAPIKGHSYVFWYQQVLKNEFKFLISFQNENVFDETGMPKERFSAKCLPNSPCSLEIQATKLEDSAVYFCASSQSRTANDGYTFGSGTRLTVV.

Only one count was recorded for this clone. The chain couples TRBV5-1 to TRBJ2-1; 14 bases fit TRBD2. Germline CDR1 is SGHRS and CDR2 is YFSETQ. The CDR3 spans 15 residues. V lost 4 bases to trimming and J lost 6 bases; unmatched junction nucleotides: 3. The CDR3 nucleotides are TGCGCCAGCAGCATAGGGACTAGCGGGAGCAATGAGCAGTTCTTC. This sequence encodes CASSIGTSGSNEQFF.

CDR3 sequence (DNA): TGTGCCAGCAGCTTCGAACGGTCAGGGGGCCAAGATACGCAGTATTTT. Amino acids: CASSFERSGGQDTQYF. The chain has TRBV5-4 and TRBJ2-3; 8 nucleotides match TRBD1. V gave up 2 bases and J gave up 5 bases; unmatched junction bases: 10. CDR1 and CDR2 from the germline V gene are SGHNT and YYREEE (reference sequence). The CDR3 is 16 amino acids. Based on the CDR3 plus reference TRBV5-4 and TRBJ2-3, the full variable domain is ETGVTQSPTHLIKTRGQQVTLRCSSQSGHNTVSWYQQALGQGPQFIFQYYREEENGRGNFPPRFSGLQFPNYSSELNVNALELDDSALYLCASSFERSGGQDTQYFGPGTRLTVL.

The V call is TRBV10-3, the J call TRBJ2-7, with D perhaps TRBD1 or TRBD2 (5 bases each). The V gene's germline CDR1 is ENHRY and CDR2 SYGVKD. The CDR3 is 16 residues long. Between the trimmed V and J ends, which lost 6 bases and 0 bases, there was a span of 18 bases. This CDR3 reads CAISERGTVLSYEQYF. CDR3 in DNA: TGTGCCATCAGCGAGAGAGGGACCGTACTCTCCTACGAGCAGTACTTC.

V and J are TRBV18 and TRBJ2-7, with a weak D call TRBD2 (6 bases). V lost 1 base and J 1 base, leaving 11 bases between the germline ends. CDR1 is KGHSH and CDR2 is LQKENI in the germline V gene. The CDR3 is 15 residues long. The CDR3 DNA is TGTGCCAGCTCACCACAGAGGGAGGTGTCCTACGAGCAGTACTTC. It specifies CASSPQREVSYEQYF.

The chain carries TRBV19 and TRBJ2-6, with 9 positions matching TRBD1. The CDR3 runs to 17 residues. The V and J ends lost 7 bases and 2 bases, in that order; junction bases with no gene match: 9. Germline values: CDR1 LNHDA, CDR2 SQIVND (reference sequence). DNA for the CDR3: TGTGCCAGTAACGGAGGACAGGGGAAGGCTGGGGCCAACGTCCTGACTTTC. This translates into CASNGGQGKAGANVLTF.

The rearrangement uses TRBV19 and TRBJ2-1, with D perhaps TRBD2 (6 bases). V was cut by 3 bases and J by 3 bases, with 9 bases left in between. CDR1 LNHDA and CDR2 SQIVND come from the germline V gene (reference sequence). The CDR3 totals 14 residues. The CDR3 region is CASSIPSDYNEQFF. The CDR3 DNA sequence: TGTGCCAGTAGTATTCCTAGCGACTACAATGAGCAGTTCTTC.

The chain uses TRBV20-1 and TRBJ1-1, with D hard to call. The CDR3 length is 11 residues. Germline-derived CDR1 and CDR2 are DFQATT and SNEGSKA (reference sequence). The V end was cut by 8 bases, the J end by 0 bases, with 7 bases between. Here the CDR3 DNA reads TGCAGTACCATCCTGAACACTGAAGCTTTCTTT. This translates into CSTILNTEAFF.

This sequence joins TRBV28 and TRBJ1-2, with a possible D match to TRBD1 (6 bases). Germline CDR1 reads MDHEN; CDR2 reads SYDVKM. CDR3 length: 13 residues. The V end was cut by 1 base, the J end by 10 bases, with 13 bases between. The CDR3 DNA reads TGTGCCAGCAGTTTATCCGGGGGACATGCCTACACCTTC. Residues: CASSLSGGHAYTF.

This chain joins TRBV19 and TRBJ1-2; tentatively, D is TRBD1 (6 bases). Germline CDR1 reads LNHDA; CDR2 reads SQIVND (reference sequence). The germline V and J ends were trimmed by 6 bases and 4 bases, with 21 bases remaining between them. CDR3 length equals 16 residues. The CDR3 DNA sequence: TGTGCCAGTAGGATCCCGGGACAACCAGGCACCTATGGCTACACCTTC. Translated: CASRIPGQPGTYGYTF.

J is TRBJ2-1 and V is TRBV5-1; 11 nucleotides line up with TRBD2. The CDR3 runs 15 residues. Germline CDR1 and CDR2: SGHRS and YFSETQ. V was pared by 3 bases and J by 7 bases, with 6 bases of the junction left unmatched. CDR3 amino acids: CASSSELAGVNEQFF. The CDR3 coding sequence is TGCGCCAGCAGCTCCGAACTAGCGGGAGTAAATGAGCAGTTCTTC.